This TCR beta chain came from a study of shared clonotypes between healthy human individuals (dated by TCRdb to 2018 to 2020). Background on the whole study: The cohort comprised a couple of women and a few men aged 18 to 49 years. Per donor, three plates each were used for CD4 naive and CD4 memory, two for CD8 naive, and one for CD8 memory. To estimate repertoire size and how much clonotypes are shared between individuals, the study performed deep sequencing of blood TCR repertoires from a handful of healthy adults. To increase sequencing depth and limit assay-specific biases, TCR repertoire library preparation and sequencing were carried out by different laboratories using diverse techniques. Leukapheresis yielded between about 0.85 and 10 billion PBMCs per donor. Overall results and qualifications from the work: Clonotypes shared by all four sorted-subset donors showed higher generation probabilities than non-shared clonotypes. The genetic and exposure-history diversity represented was limited by the small number of donors. Sharing across several donors was observed for 5% to 6.5% of naive CD4, 3% to 4% of naive CD8, 2.3% of memory CD4, and about 0.39% of memory CD8 clonotypes. Sampling was limited to blood, and TCR repertoires in tissue likely differ from TCR repertoires in blood. Pairwise subsampling indicated that sequencing depth was expected to affect the degree of clonotype sharing among donors. Naive subsets generally had larger estimated clonotype richness than memory subsets. Even with the large sequencing depth, rarefaction of the sorted-subset datasets indicated that sequencing was incomplete.

Remarks on this clone: The specificity of this receptor is unknown. At one end, the junction sequence differs from germline, possibly due to a read error.

Using the deep immunoSEQ assay, multiplex PCR amplified TCR CDR3 regions from genomic DNA. For each cell subset, the extracted genomic DNA was distributed evenly across all wells of several immunoSEQ 96-well plates, and each plate served as one replicate. For sorted subsets, each replicate PCR was loaded with approximately 190 ng genomic DNA, equivalent to roughly 30,000 T cell genomes. Purified libraries were measured with a Qubit 3.0 fluorometer, size-checked on a Bioanalyzer 2100, and measured again with the KAPA Library Quantification kit. Every immunoSEQ 96-well plate was sequenced on a separate single-read 150-cycle Illumina NextSeq 550 flow cell. Processing in the source paper ran as follows. Because the immunoSEQ output held only junctional sequences and lacked quality scores, the filtering could not match the filtering applied to full-length reads. Sequences were annotated with PyIR, a Python wrapper for IgBLAST v1.9, using IMGT germline references to assign V/J genes and CDR3. Reads were removed for weak V/J assignments (E-value above 1e-6), missing CDR3, stop codons, out-of-frame junctions, or ambiguous translated residues. V3J clonotypes were defined by identical inferred V gene, J gene, and CDR3 amino acid sequence. Percentage overlap between repertoires was calculated by dividing the number of shared unique clonotypes by the size of the smaller repertoire. RTK rarefaction, the Chao1 estimator, and Recon v2.1 estimates of unobserved clonotypes were used to assess repertoire richness. Generation probabilities were computed with OLGA for all TCRbeta clonotypes obtained by the gDNA method from four donors. The immuneACCESS repertoire file appears here via TCRdb, limited to in-frame rearrangements. These files lack a portion of the clones; in checked studies, under half of the deficit traces to unresolved V genes, and the cause of the others is not known. V and J calls and clone size follow that table, whereas D and trimming were derived from the DNA. For this sample there are roughly 2.5 million clones; approximately 92% appear just once. The top ten clonotypes cover around 0.15% of the sample.

Taken from cysteine to phenylalanine, the CDR3 has 13 residues. The read is trimmed to its CDR3 DNA, 39 bases read in frame from base 1. From a lookup of the germline V gene, CDR1 and CDR2 are SGHTA and FQGNSA. The donors were healthy, HIV-negative adults who had no recently reported acute infections or vaccinations. Only Caucasian adults living in Nashville, Tennessee, USA were represented among the donors. CD4+ T cells were enriched through magnetic negative selection, after which naive cells were positively selected on CD45RA and the remaining negative fraction served as the memory subset. After blood collection by leukapheresis, PBMCs were isolated using Ficoll-Histopaque density gradient centrifugation and then cryopreserved in the vapor phase of liquid nitrogen. Purity and quantity of every magnetically sorted T cell population were checked by analytical flow cytometry. Genomic DNA was isolated from every sorted fraction and measured by UV absorbance on a Nanodrop 2000c.

Sequences were obtained from naive CD4+ T cells sorted from blood. This specimen's cell subset or site label, per the study, means: CD45RA+ positively selected. The chain couples TRBV7-2 to TRBJ2-1; the D gene is unclear. The clonotype comes from a man aged 18 to 30 in good health. In nucleotide form, the sequence is TGTGCCAGCAGCTTAGAAGGGCCGAGAGAGCGGTTCTTC. Translated, this is CASSLEGPRERFF.